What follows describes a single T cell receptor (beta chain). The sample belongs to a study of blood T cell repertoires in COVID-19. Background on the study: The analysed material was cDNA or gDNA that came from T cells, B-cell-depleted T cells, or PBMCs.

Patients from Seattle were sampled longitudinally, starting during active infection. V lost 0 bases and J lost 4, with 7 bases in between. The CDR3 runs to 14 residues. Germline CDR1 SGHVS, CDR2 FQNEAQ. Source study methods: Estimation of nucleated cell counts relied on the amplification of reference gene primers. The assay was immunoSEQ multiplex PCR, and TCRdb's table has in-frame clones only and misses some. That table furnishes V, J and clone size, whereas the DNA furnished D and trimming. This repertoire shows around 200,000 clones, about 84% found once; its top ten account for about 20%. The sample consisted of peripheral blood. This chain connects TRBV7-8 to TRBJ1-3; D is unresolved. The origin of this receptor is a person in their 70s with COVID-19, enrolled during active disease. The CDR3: CASSLAGPGNTIYF. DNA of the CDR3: TGTGCCAGCAGCTTAGCTGGGCCCGGAAACACCATATATTTT.